This T cell receptor beta chain comes out of a study of blood T cell repertoires in COVID-19. Study at large: T cells, B-cell-depleted T cells, or PBMCs provided the cDNA or gDNA that served as material.

This table comes from immunoSEQ multiplex PCR, and its TCRdb copy is limited to in-frame clones, with some not included. The repertoire has 100,000 or so clones, approximately 92% of them found once; the top ten carry approximately 5.4%. The sequence was collected from a man in his fifties or sixties with active COVID-19. Sequenced material: peripheral blood.

This CDR3 is CATSVVQGANGELFF. The CDR3 DNA is TGTGCCACCAGTGTGGTACAGGGGGCGAACGGGGAGCTGTTTTTT. This sequence joins TRBV24-1 and TRBJ2-2; 9 nucleotides match TRBD1. CDR1 and CDR2 from the germline V gene are KGHDR and SFDVKD. The CDR3 has 15 residues. Unmatched junction bases numbered 7, after V lost 5 bases and J lost 7 bases.